Below are 21 T cell receptor beta chains sequenced from a single sample in a study of CD8 T cells in ankylosing spondylitis (dated by TCRdb to 2016 to 2017). Overall study results and their limits: A TCR beta motif of fewer than 10 highly homologous amino acid variants appeared characteristic of blood from ankylosing spondylitis patients.

Library construction relied on 5' RACE. Sequencing relied on an Illumina HiSeq 2500. The raw public data were reprocessed by TCRdb itself: fastp quality trimming at Q25, MiXCR clonotype calling, in-frame beta chains only. Rows with a matching CDR3 protein are joined into one entry that keeps the most common DNA and genes. This sample has approximately 400,000 distinct CDR3 sequences in its table, and 17% of those were observed once. Over 0.9% of the sample lies in the top ten. These TCRs' antigens remain unknown. The sample was blood, either unsorted or a sorted T cell fraction (not recorded which). Receptors originate from a male donor with ankylosing spondylitis.

This chain joins TRBV19 and TRBJ1-2; D is unresolved. Per the germline V gene, CDR1 is LNHDA and CDR2 is SQIVND (reference sequence). This CDR3 region has 14 residues. Trimming pared 7 bases from V and 9 bases from J, leaving 21 bases between. CDR3: CASTSVDTGSSYTF. In DNA, the CDR3 is TGTGCCAGTACCTCCGTTGACACCGGTTCCAGCTACACCTTC.

This clonotype was picked up a small number of times. This chain joins TRBV5-1 and TRBJ2-1, with 9 bases lining up with TRBD1. This CDR3 has 14 residues. In germline, CDR1 is SGHRS, CDR2 YFSETQ. The V and J ends lost 6 bases and 4 bases, in that order; junction bases with no gene match: 5. Here the CDR3 DNA reads TGCGCCAGCACCCGGGACAGGGCTTACAATGAGCAGTTCTTC. The encoded protein is CASTRDRAYNEQFF.

This sequence joins TRBV7-9 and TRBJ1-1, with TRBD1 as a possible D gene (6 bases). The CDR3 runs to 16 residues. Germline V gene lookup returns CDR1 SEHNR and CDR2 FQNEAQ (reference sequence). V was trimmed by 7 bases and J by 1 base, leaving 19 bases between them. This CDR3 reads CASKGGTKPENTEAFF. DNA for the CDR3: TGTGCCAGCAAGGGGGGAACCAAGCCCGAGAACACTGAAGCTTTCTTT. The variable domain in full, completed from reference TRBV7-9 and TRBJ1-1, reads DTGVSQNPRHKITKRGQNVTFRCDPISEHNRLYWYRQTLGQGPEFLTYFQNEAQLEKSRLLSDRFSAERPKGSFSTLEIQRTEQGDSAMYLCASKGGTKPENTEAFFGQGTRLTVV.

This clonotype was seen only a few times. The chain combines TRBV12-3 or TRBV12-4 with TRBJ1-5; TRBD1 is a possible D gene (5 bases). V dropped 3 bases and J dropped 4 bases, with 13 bases sitting between them. This CDR3 region has 15 residues. CDR3 bases: TGTGCCAGCAGTTTTATGGGGACGATAAATCAGCCCCAGCATTTT. It encodes CASSFMGTINQPQHF.

The chain joins TRBV5-1 to TRBJ2-2; D unresolved. The germline V gene has CDR1 SGHRS and CDR2 YFSETQ. The germline V and J ends were trimmed by 5 bases and 4 bases, with 12 bases remaining between them. This CDR3 is built from 14 residues. This chain's CDR3 is CASRLESSTGELFF. The CDR3 DNA reads as TGCGCCAGCAGGCTGGAGTCGAGCACCGGGGAGCTGTTTTTT.

J is TRBJ2-3 and V is TRBV11-2; 11 bases fit TRBD2. Germline-derived CDR1 and CDR2 are SGHAT and FQNNGV. Trimming took 5 bases from V and 11 from J; bases not matched to a gene: 6. This CDR3 region has 13 residues. The CDR3 nucleotides are TGTGCCAGCAGCGTTACTAGCGGGGGTTTGCAGTATTTT. It yields the protein CASSVTSGGLQYF.

The V gene is TRBV11-2, the J gene TRBJ2-5, with 12 positions matching TRBD2. The CDR3 is 18 residues long. The V gene end was trimmed by 2 bases and the J gene end by 2 bases; junction bases not matched to a gene: 9. Germline V gene lookup returns CDR1 SGHAT and CDR2 FQNNGV. The DNA for the CDR3 is TGTGCCAGCAGCTTATACCCTCCGACTAGCGGGAGTCAAGAGACCCAGTACTTC. This sequence encodes CASSLYPPTSGSQETQYF.

The rearrangement uses TRBV25-1 and TRBJ1-4; unclear D gene. The V gene's germline CDR1 is MGHDK and CDR2 SYGVNS. V lost 8 bases and J lost 3, with 16 bases in between. The CDR3 runs to 15 residues. CDR3 coding DNA: TGTGCCAGCGCCTGGACGGGCAGTCCTAATGAAAAACTGTTTTTT. This sequence encodes CASAWTGSPNEKLFF.

This clonotype was found a few times. The rearrangement joins TRBV12-5 to TRBJ1-1, with D unclear. Trimming shortened V by 3 bases and J by 6 bases, and 11 bases separated the two germline ends. The CDR3 sequence is 13 residues long. CDR1 and CDR2 (germline): LGHNT, FRNRAP. CDR3 amino acids: CASGFFYPPEAFF. CDR3 bases: TGTGCTAGTGGTTTTTTTTACCCCCCTGAAGCTTTCTTT.

This clonotype was counted between two and nine times. V and J are TRBV2 and TRBJ2-3; 10 bases map to TRBD1. From germline, CDR1 is SNHLY and CDR2 FYNNEI. The CDR3 extends over 13 amino acids. Losses at the gene ends were 6 bases for V and 5 bases for J; bases not matched to a gene: 2. The CDR3 is CASRDRGVDTQYF. The DNA of the CDR3 is TGTGCCAGCAGGGACAGGGGGGTAGATACGCAGTATTTT.

The chain employs TRBV3-1 and TRBJ2-2, with unresolved D. Germline V gives CDR1 LGHDT, CDR2 YNNKEL (reference sequence). The V end lost 6 bases, the J end lost 7 bases, and 12 bases lay between the germline ends. The CDR3 is 13 amino acids. CDR3 nucleotides: TGTGCCAGCAGTGGACCCGTCGGCGGGGAGCTGTTTTTT. This gives the protein CASSGPVGGELFF.

The V gene is TRBV10-3, the J gene TRBJ2-7; D call uncertain. V was pared by 3 bases and J by 5 bases, with 8 bases between. This CDR3 region has 12 residues. In germline, CDR1 is ENHRY, CDR2 SYGVKD. DNA for the CDR3: TGTGCCATCAGTGACACGCAGGACGAGCAGTACTTC. It encodes CAISDTQDEQYF.

This clonotype has ten or more counts. This chain connects TRBV7-2 to TRBJ2-1; maybe TRBD2 (5 bases). The V and J ends lost 5 bases and 7 bases respectively, with 12 bases between them. The CDR3 is 13 amino acids. Per the germline V gene, CDR1 is SGHTA and CDR2 is FQGNSA. CDR3 DNA sequence: TGTGCCAGCAGCCCGGGTAGCGTTAATGAGCAGTTCTTC. It specifies CASSPGSVNEQFF. Full variable domain (rest looked up from reference TRBV7-2 and TRBJ2-1): GAGVSQSPSNKVTEKGKDVELRCDPISGHTALYWYRQSLGQGLEFLIYFQGNSAPDKSGLPSDRFSAERTGGSVSTLTIQRTQQEDSAVYLCASSPGSVNEQFFGPGTRLTVL.

This clonotype was observed a few times. CDR3 loop: CASSGTVRDTEAFF. The CDR3 nucleotides are TGTGCCAGCAGTGGAACGGTTCGGGACACTGAAGCTTTCTTT. This sequence joins TRBV6-1 and TRBJ1-1; the D is unclear. Germline lookup yields CDR1 MNHNS and CDR2 SASEGT. This CDR3 is built from 14 residues. V lost 4 bases and J 3 bases, leaving 12 bases between the germline ends.

The chain links TRBV20-1 to TRBJ2-7; 7 bases are a match to TRBD1. This CDR3 spans 13 amino acids. From germline, CDR1 is DFQATT and CDR2 SNEGSKA (reference sequence). The V and J ends lost 5 bases and 3 bases, in that order; junction bases with no gene match: 7. CDR3 sequence reads: CSAPSGTVYEQYF. The DNA of the CDR3 is TGCAGTGCTCCTTCCGGGACAGTCTACGAGCAGTACTTC.

This clonotype showed up many times. This chain links TRBV25-1 with TRBJ1-4; 7 bases line up with TRBD1. Germline V gives CDR1 MGHDK, CDR2 SYGVNS. The CDR3 has 15 residues. Trimming took 6 bases from V and 4 from J; bases not matched to a gene: 8. The CDR3 coding sequence is TGTGCCAGCAGGAGACAAACAGGGGATAATGAAAAACTGTTTTTT. This codes for CASRRQTGDNEKLFF.

This clonotype was found a few times. The rearrangement uses TRBV11-1 and TRBJ2-1; 10 bases are a match to TRBD2. V shed 5 bases, J shed 3 bases, and the junction held 13 bases outside the gene matches. The length of the CDR3 is 18 residues. Germline CDR1 reads SGHAT; CDR2 reads FQDESV (reference sequence). The CDR3 protein is CASSPQRLAGTNYNEQFF. The CDR3 DNA reads as TGTGCCAGCAGCCCTCAAAGACTAGCGGGTACAAACTACAATGAGCAGTTCTTC.

This clonotype was seen many times. This chain links TRBV12-3 or TRBV12-4 with TRBJ2-3, with 7 bases fitting TRBD1. V shed 6 bases and J 2 bases; nucleotides not matched to a gene: 8. CDR3 length: 15 residues. CDR3 sequence: CASSRDSAPTDTQYF. The CDR3 DNA is TGTGCCAGCAGCCGGGACAGCGCACCCACAGATACGCAGTATTTT.

V usage is TRBV7-3 and J usage is TRBJ2-1, with a possible D match to TRBD2 (5 bases). Germline lookup yields CDR1 SGHTA and CDR2 FQGTGA. V lost 2 bases and J 7 bases, leaving 15 bases between the germline ends. This CDR3 is 15 amino acids long. This CDR3 is CASSLGHLAGNEQFF. The DNA for the CDR3 is TGTGCCAGCAGCTTAGGTCATCTAGCTGGGAATGAGCAGTTCTTC.

This clonotype was picked up many times. The chain carries TRBV29-1 and TRBJ2-3; 7 bases map to TRBD1. Unmatched junction bases numbered 10, after V lost 0 bases and J lost 1 base. Germline-derived CDR1 and CDR2 are SQVTM and ANQGSEA. The CDR3 totals 17 residues. The DNA of the CDR3 is TGCAGCGTTGAAGAGGAGCGACAGGGTCTTCGCACAGATACGCAGTATTTT. It codes for CSVEEERQGLRTDTQYF.

The rearrangement uses TRBV9 and TRBJ2-7, with 10 positions matching TRBD2. Germline values: CDR1 SGDLS, CDR2 YYNGEE. This CDR3 comprises 16 residues. V lost 4 bases to trimming and J lost 7 bases; unmatched junction nucleotides: 14. CDR3 region: CASSTGNLAGDGEQYF. DNA for the CDR3: TGTGCCAGCAGCACAGGGAACCTAGCGGGAGACGGGGAGCAGTACTTC.